These 4 T cell receptor beta chains share one sample of origin, sequenced in a study of shared T cell receptors in the human thymus. Libraries were prepared by immunoSEQ multiplex PCR; TCRdb keeps only in-frame clonotypes and omits some of them. The sample records more than 550,000 clones, over 75% being singletons. This sample was shared with a second study, whose subject was human thymus T cells.

Material for sequencing was thymocytes. These receptors all come from a boy in the first two years of life with a congenital heart defect.

The V and J genes are TRBV28 and TRBJ1-5; 8 bases agree with TRBD1. The CDR3 is 16 amino acids. V lost 5 bases and J lost 3; bases outside the gene matches: 9. CDR1 and CDR2 (germline): MDHEN, SYDVKM. CDR3 DNA sequence: TGTGCCAGCAGTCAACCCAGGGGGCCCTCCAATCAGCCCCAGCATTTT. It specifies CASSQPRGPSNQPQHF.

The genes are TRBV6-5 and TRBJ2-3; D might be TRBD1 (6 bases). V dropped 2 bases and J dropped 2 bases, with 8 bases sitting between them. In germline, CDR1 is MNHEY, CDR2 SVGAGI. The CDR3 extends over 14 amino acids. CDR3 nucleotide sequence: TGTGCCAGCAGTTACGGGGGACACACAGATACGCAGTATTTT. It yields the protein CASSYGGHTDTQYF.

This rearrangement joins TRBV4-3 to TRBJ2-5; 9 positions agree with TRBD2. V shed 1 base, J shed 0 bases, and the junction held 3 bases outside the gene matches. The CDR3 is 16 amino acids. Germline lookup yields CDR1 LGHNA and CDR2 YSLEER. As DNA, the CDR3 is TGCGCCAGCAGCCAAGGGCTAGCGGGGTACCAAGAGACCCAGTACTTC. This translates into CASSQGLAGYQETQYF.

The CDR3 nucleotides are TGCGCCAGCAGCTTCCATATGTCGAGCGGGGTGTCCTACAATGAGCAGTTCTTC. It specifies CASSFHMSSGVSYNEQFF. The V call is TRBV5-1, the J call TRBJ2-1; 7 bases line up with TRBD2. CDR1 and CDR2 (germline): SGHRS, YFSETQ. The ends lost 2 bases at V and 1 base at J; junction bases unmatched: 12. This CDR3 has 18 amino acids.